This T cell receptor (beta chain) stems from a study of blood T cell repertoires in COVID-19. The overall study: T cells, B-cell-depleted T cells, or PBMCs supplied cDNA or gDNA.

Here immunoSEQ multiplex PCR was the method, and the copy in TCRdb shows in-frame clones only, minus some. Of 96,000 or so clones listed, over 90% were seen once; the top ten hold about 1.7%. Between the trimmed V and J ends, which lost 7 bases and 8 bases, there was a span of 18 bases. The CDR3 is 14 amino acids. The V gene's germline CDR1 is SNHLY and CDR2 FYNNEI. V and J are TRBV2 and TRBJ1-5, with D possibly being TRBD1 (5 bases). This clonotype was sampled from a man aged 60-69 years with acute or convalescent COVID-19. The sequencing sample was made of peripheral blood. CDR3 bases: TGTGCCAGCACCCCCCGCACAGGCCGGGAGCCCCAGCATTTT. Protein: CASTPRTGREPQHF.